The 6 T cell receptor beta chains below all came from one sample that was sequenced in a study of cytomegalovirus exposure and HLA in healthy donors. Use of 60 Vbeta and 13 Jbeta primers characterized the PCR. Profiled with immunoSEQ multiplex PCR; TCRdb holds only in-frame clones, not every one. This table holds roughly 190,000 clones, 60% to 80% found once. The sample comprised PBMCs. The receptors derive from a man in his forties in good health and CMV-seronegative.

CDR3 protein: CASSEDRTKDEAFF. As DNA, the CDR3 is TGCGCCAGCAGTGAAGACAGGACAAAAGATGAAGCTTTCTTT. The chain joins TRBV10-2 to TRBJ1-1, with a weak D call TRBD1 (6 bases). Trimming took 3 bases from V and 7 from J, leaving 15 bases between them. There are 14 residues in the CDR3. Germline CDR1 WSHSY, CDR2 SAAADI.

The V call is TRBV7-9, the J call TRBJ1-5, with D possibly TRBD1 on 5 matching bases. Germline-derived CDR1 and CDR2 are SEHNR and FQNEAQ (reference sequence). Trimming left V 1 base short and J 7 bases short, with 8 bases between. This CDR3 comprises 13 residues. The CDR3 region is CASSLVGGQPQHF. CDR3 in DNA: TGTGCCAGCAGCTTAGTGGGGGGACAGCCCCAGCATTTT.

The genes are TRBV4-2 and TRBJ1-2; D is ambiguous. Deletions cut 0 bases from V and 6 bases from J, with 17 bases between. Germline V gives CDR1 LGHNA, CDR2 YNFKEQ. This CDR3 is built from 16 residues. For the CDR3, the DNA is TGTGCCAGCAGCCAAGAATGGGCCGTCTCTTCGGATGGCTACACCTTC. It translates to CASSQEWAVSSDGYTF.

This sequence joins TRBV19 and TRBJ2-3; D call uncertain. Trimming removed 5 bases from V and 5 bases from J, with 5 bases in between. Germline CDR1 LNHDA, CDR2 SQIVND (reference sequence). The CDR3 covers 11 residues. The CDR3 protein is CASSPGDTQYF. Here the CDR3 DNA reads TGTGCCAGTAGTCCGGGAGATACGCAGTATTTT.

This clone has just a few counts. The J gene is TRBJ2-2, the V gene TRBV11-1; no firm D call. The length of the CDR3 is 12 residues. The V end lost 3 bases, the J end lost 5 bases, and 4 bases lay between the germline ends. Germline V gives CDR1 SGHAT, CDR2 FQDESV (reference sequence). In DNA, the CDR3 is TGTGCCAGCAGCTTCGGGACCGGGGAGCTGTTTTTT. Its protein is CASSFGTGELFF.

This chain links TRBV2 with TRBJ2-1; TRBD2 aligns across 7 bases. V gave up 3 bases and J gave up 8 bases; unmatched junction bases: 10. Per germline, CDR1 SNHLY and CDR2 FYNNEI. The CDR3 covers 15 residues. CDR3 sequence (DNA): TGTGCCAGCAGTGAGGCCCAGGGACTACGGGATGAGCAGTTCTTC. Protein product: CASSEAQGLRDEQFF.